This is a list of T cell receptor beta chains from one sample in a study of vaccination effects on CD4 cells after COVID-19. Their cognate antigens are unknown. Clones were sequenced by immunoSEQ multiplex PCR, and TCRdb holds only the in-frame ones, with some missing. In the table there are about 63,000 clones, approximately 75% of which are singletons. Sequencing was performed on CD4+ T cells from PBMCs cultured with HCoV-OC43 spike peptides, taken before COVID-19 vaccination. All receptors come from a human donor who received a COVID-19 vaccine. Each CDR3 is given with its conserved first and last residue. The D gene is left open where the match is weak. Only some rows state a clone size, as once, few, many or a class for expanded clones.

clone_size: NA; j_call: TRBJ2-2; d_call: TRBD2; cdr3_length: 18; v_call: TRBV15; cdr3_nt: TGTGCCACCAGCAGAGGGACTAGCGGGGGGTCGGTCACCGGGGAGCTGTTTTTT; cdr3_aa: CATSRGTSGGSVTGELFF
clone_size: NA; j_call: TRBJ2-1; d_call: TRBD2; cdr3_length: 16; v_call: TRBV4-2; cdr3_nt: TGTGCCAGCAGCCGTACTGAGGGCGGGGGGGCTAGAGAGCAGTTCTTC; cdr3_aa: CASSRTEGGGAREQFF
clone_size: few; j_call: TRBJ2-1; d_call: TRBD1; cdr3_length: 15; v_call: TRBV5-1; cdr3_nt: TGCGCCAGCAGCCGGGGACAGGGCCTAGATAATGAGCAGTTCTTC; cdr3_aa: CASSRGQGLDNEQFF
clone_size: NA; j_call: TRBJ1-2; d_call: TRBD1; cdr3_length: 14; v_call: TRBV2; cdr3_nt: TGTGCCAGCAGTGTGCGGGACAGGGGTGATGGCTACACCTTC; cdr3_aa: CASSVRDRGDGYTF
clone_size: NA; j_call: TRBJ1-2; d_call: NA; cdr3_length: 17; v_call: TRBV5-1; cdr3_nt: TGCGCCAGCAGCTTGGAGGGTGGACCCCGGGCGAACTATGGCTACACCTTC; cdr3_aa: CASSLEGGPRANYGYTF
clone_size: NA; j_call: TRBJ2-3; d_call: NA; cdr3_length: 15; v_call: TRBV5-1; cdr3_nt: TGCGCCAGCAGCCAGAGTTTGGACAACACAGATACGCAGTATTTT; cdr3_aa: CASSQSLDNTDTQYF
clone_size: NA; j_call: TRBJ2-2; d_call: NA; cdr3_length: 13; v_call: TRBV6-6; cdr3_nt: TGTGCCAGCAGTCGAGGACACACCGGGGAGCTGTTTTTT; cdr3_aa: CASSRGHTGELFF
clone_size: NA; j_call: TRBJ2-5; d_call: TRBD2; cdr3_length: 17; v_call: TRBV28; cdr3_nt: TGTGCCAGCCGTCGTGGTAGCGGGGGCCACCCCAGAGAGACCCAGTACTTC; cdr3_aa: CASRRGSGGHPRETQYF
clone_size: few; j_call: TRBJ2-1; d_call: TRBD2; cdr3_length: 17; v_call: TRBV3-1/TRBV3-2; cdr3_nt: TGTGCCAGCAGCCGCGGACTAGCGGGGGGCGAGTACAATGAGCAGTTCTTC; cdr3_aa: CASSRGLAGGEYNEQFF
clone_size: NA; j_call: TRBJ2-3; d_call: NA; cdr3_length: 15; v_call: TRBV24-1; cdr3_nt: TGTGCCACCAGTGATTTCGGGGCGCGCACAGATACGCAGTATTTT; cdr3_aa: CATSDFGARTDTQYF
clone_size: NA; j_call: TRBJ1-3; d_call: NA; cdr3_length: 14; v_call: TRBV19; cdr3_nt: TGTGCCAGTACCCTGGGCACAACGGGAAACACCATATATTTT; cdr3_aa: CASTLGTTGNTIYF
clone_size: NA; j_call: TRBJ2-2; d_call: NA; cdr3_length: 14; v_call: TRBV9; cdr3_nt: TGTGCCAGCATTTTGTTAGCGGCCACCGGGGAGCTGTTTTTT; cdr3_aa: CASILLAATGELFF
clone_size: NA; j_call: TRBJ1-1; d_call: TRBD1; cdr3_length: 14; v_call: TRBV19; cdr3_nt: TGTGCCAGTACGAGACAGGGGGCGAATACTGAAGCTTTCTTT; cdr3_aa: CASTRQGANTEAFF
clone_size: NA; j_call: TRBJ1-5; d_call: NA; cdr3_length: 14; v_call: TRBV4-1; cdr3_nt: TGCGCCAGCAGCCAAGGTGACAGCTATCAGCCCCAGCATTTT; cdr3_aa: CASSQGDSYQPQHF
clone_size: NA; j_call: TRBJ1-6; d_call: NA; cdr3_length: 18; v_call: TRBV4-1; cdr3_nt: TGCGCCAGCAGCCAGTTTGTCCTCTTGAGCTCCTATAATTCACCCCTCCACTTT; cdr3_aa: CASSQFVLLSSYNSPLHF
clone_size: NA; j_call: TRBJ2-1; d_call: NA; cdr3_length: 16; v_call: TRBV5-6; cdr3_nt: TGTGCCAGCAGCTTGGTATGGGGGGGCCTGTACAATGAGCAGTTCTTC; cdr3_aa: CASSLVWGGLYNEQFF
clone_size: NA; j_call: TRBJ2-4; d_call: TRBD2; cdr3_length: 19; v_call: TRBV7-8; cdr3_nt: TGTGCCAGCAGCTTAGATTCACTAGCGGGGGCCGGTCGCAAAAACATTCAGTACTTC; cdr3_aa: CASSLDSLAGAGRKNIQYF
clone_size: NA; j_call: TRBJ2-2; d_call: NA; cdr3_length: 15; v_call: TRBV5-5; cdr3_nt: TGTGCCAGCAGCGGGACCCTGCGGAACACCGGGGAGCTGTTTTTT; cdr3_aa: CASSGTLRNTGELFF